This TCR beta chain is drawn from a study of technical replicates of blood from several donors. Trimming took off 5 bases at V and 4 bases at J, with 15 bases between the two ends. The germline CDR1 and CDR2 sequences are SGHNT and YYREEE (reference sequence). The CDR3 runs 14 residues. The table came from immunoSEQ multiplex PCR; TCRdb's copy has only in-frame clones and leaves some out. The sample shows 75,000 to 95,000 clones, 90% to 95% of them seen only once. This clone came up a few times. The rearrangement links TRBV5-4 to TRBJ1-1, with D perhaps matching TRBD1 (6 bases). The sequencing input was T cells isolated from PBMCs. The TCR was taken from a human donor in good health. CDR3 loop: CASRNQGSFTEAFF. The CDR3 bases are TGTGCCAGCAGAAACCAGGGGAGTTTCACTGAAGCTTTCTTT. The whole variable domain, remainder taken from reference TRBV5-4 and TRBJ1-1, is ETGVTQSPTHLIKTRGQQVTLRCSSQSGHNTVSWYQQALGQGPQFIFQYYREEENGRGNFPPRFSGLQFPNYSSELNVNALELDDSALYLCASRNQGSFTEAFFGQGTRLTVV.